These 28 T cell receptor beta chains came from one sample sequenced in a study of OX40 agonist ivuxolimab in advanced cancers. Here immunoSEQ multiplex PCR was the method, and the copy in TCRdb shows in-frame clones only, minus some. The sample includes 73,000 or so clones, just over 85% of them seen just once. The material sequenced was CD4+ or CD8+ T cells sorted from blood, taken in a trial of the OX40 agonist ivuxolimab. The receptors derive from an adult with an advanced solid tumor such as melanoma, head and neck, liver or kidney cancer.

The chain combines TRBV10-3 with TRBJ2-5; D gene ambiguous. Trimming shortened V by 7 bases and J by 4 bases, and 13 bases separated the two germline ends. In germline, CDR1 is ENHRY, CDR2 SYGVKD. This CDR3 contains 13 residues. The CDR3 nucleotides are TGTGCCATCAACACACCTGGCGGAGAGACCCAGTACTTC. It yields the protein CAINTPGGETQYF.

V gene TRBV27 combines with J gene TRBJ1-6, with TRBD1 matching 8 bases. The germline V gene encodes CDR1 MNHEY and CDR2 SMNVEV (reference sequence). J lost 7 bases, V lost 6 bases, and 8 bases had no gene match. The CDR3 is 15 residues long. The CDR3: CASRWDRRTNSPLHF. CDR3 in DNA: TGTGCCAGCAGATGGGACAGGCGTACGAATTCACCCCTCCACTTT.

The gene calls are TRBV12-5 and TRBJ2-5, with D perhaps matching TRBD1 or TRBD2 (5 bases each). The CDR3 totals 13 residues. The germline gives CDR1 LGHNT, CDR2 FRNRAP. V lost 0 bases, J lost 9 bases, and 11 bases lay in between. The CDR3 coding sequence is TGTGCTAGTGGTTTGGTACGAGGGGAATCCCAGTACTTC. Protein product: CASGLVRGESQYF.

The genes are TRBV28 and TRBJ2-1; D is perhaps TRBD2 (5 bases). Trimming pared 7 bases from V and 0 bases from J, leaving 7 bases between. CDR3 length: 13 amino acids. Germline lookup yields CDR1 MDHEN and CDR2 SYDVKM. Here the CDR3 reads CASTRDSYNEQFF. CDR3 sequence (DNA): TGTGCCAGCACCCGGGACTCCTACAATGAGCAGTTCTTC.

This chain uses TRBV7-9 with TRBJ2-7; 12 bases are shared with TRBD2. From germline, CDR1 is SEHNR and CDR2 FQNEAQ (reference sequence). Trimming took 6 bases from V and 1 from J; bases not matched to a gene: 7. This CDR3 region has 16 residues. The CDR3 DNA reads TGTGCCAGCAGAAAGACTAGCGGGAGTGAGTCCTACGAGCAGTACTTC. It translates to CASRKTSGSESYEQYF.

V and J are TRBV30 and TRBJ2-7, with D possibly being TRBD1 (5 bases). CDR1 and CDR2 from the germline V gene are GTSNPN and SVGIG (reference sequence). The CDR3 is 13 residues long. The ends were cut back, 3 bases at V and 1 base at J, with 10 bases in the middle. DNA for the CDR3: TGTGCCTGGAGCACGGACAAGTCCTACGAGCAGTACTTC. Translating it yields CAWSTDKSYEQYF.

This rearrangement joins TRBV27 to TRBJ2-1; TRBD1 matches 7 bases. The germline V gene encodes CDR1 MNHEY and CDR2 SMNVEV (reference sequence). J lost 8 bases, V lost 5 bases, and 15 bases had no gene match. The CDR3 has 16 residues. CDR3 DNA sequence: TGTGCCAGCAGTGGCAGGGACAGAATAAGGGTCGATGAGCAGTTCTTC. Translating gives CASSGRDRIRVDEQFF.

The chain carries TRBV5-1 and TRBJ1-4; 8 nucleotides line up with TRBD1. The V gene end was trimmed by 2 bases and the J gene end by 1 base; junction bases not matched to a gene: 4. Germline V gives CDR1 SGHRS, CDR2 YFSETQ. The CDR3 is 16 amino acids. CDR3 protein: CASSFGQGRTNEKLFF. CDR3 nucleotide sequence: TGCGCCAGCAGCTTTGGACAGGGAAGAACTAATGAAAAACTGTTTTTT.

The chain couples TRBV11-1 to TRBJ2-1; D gene ambiguous. CDR3 length: 12 residues. Germline V lookup: CDR1 SGHAT, CDR2 FQDESV (reference sequence). Trimming shortened V by 5 bases and J by 6 bases, and 8 bases separated the two germline ends. The CDR3 sequence is CASSRRGNEQFF. CDR3 in DNA: TGTGCCAGCAGCCGTCGAGGCAATGAGCAGTTCTTC.

V gene TRBV10-3 combines with J gene TRBJ1-4; D is undetermined. Germline assignment: CDR1 ENHRY and CDR2 SYGVKD. The ends were cut back, 9 bases at V and 6 bases at J, with 14 bases in the middle. The CDR3 length is 13 residues. The DNA of the CDR3 is TGTGCCATAGGTACCTCTGGGGATGAAAAACTGTTTTTT. This sequence encodes CAIGTSGDEKLFF.

The V and J genes are TRBV7-7 and TRBJ1-3, with no clear D. This CDR3 has 14 amino acids. The germline V and J ends were trimmed by 5 bases and 0 bases, with 8 bases remaining between them. Germline V CDR1 and CDR2: SSHAT, FNYEAQ (reference sequence). The CDR3 nucleotides read TGTGCCAGCAGCCAATCCGTCTCTGGAAACACCATATATTTT. Translated, it gives CASSQSVSGNTIYF.

V gene TRBV4-3 combines with J gene TRBJ2-2; 9 bases are a match to TRBD2. With V trimmed by 3 bases and J by 6 bases, 5 bases remained unmatched. This CDR3 has 15 residues. CDR1 is LGHNA, CDR2 YSLEER, per germline. The CDR3 loop reads CASSHSGRGSGELFF. In nucleotides, the CDR3 is TGCGCCAGCAGCCATAGCGGGAGAGGCTCCGGGGAGCTGTTTTTT.

This chain connects TRBV15 to TRBJ2-7, with TRBD2 matching 8 bases. Germline V gene data show CDR1 as LNHNV and CDR2 as YYDKDF (reference sequence). The CDR3 contains 16 residues. The ends lost 1 base at V and 3 bases at J; junction bases unmatched: 8. The CDR3: CATSRGTGTRVYEQYF. The CDR3 bases are TGTGCCACCAGCAGAGGCACCGGGACTAGGGTCTACGAGCAGTACTTC.

The table lists this clone with a count of one. The V and J genes are TRBV7-2 and TRBJ1-2; maybe TRBD1 (5 bases). This CDR3 comprises 14 residues. Germline V gene lookup returns CDR1 SGHTA and CDR2 FQGNSA. Trimming left V 1 base short and J 5 bases short, with 11 bases between. The CDR3 loop is CASSLGGSDYGYTF. The CDR3, as DNA: TGTGCCAGCAGCTTAGGGGGCTCTGATTATGGCTACACCTTC. The entire variable domain, with the rest obtained from reference TRBV7-2 and TRBJ1-2, is as follows: GAGVSQSPSNKVTEKGKDVELRCDPISGHTALYWYRQSLGQGLEFLIYFQGNSAPDKSGLPSDRFSAERTGGSVSTLTIQRTQQEDSAVYLCASSLGGSDYGYTFGSGTRLTVV.

This clone was observed a few times. The chain uses TRBV5-1 and TRBJ2-3; 7 bases line up with TRBD1. With V trimmed by 2 bases and J by 6 bases, 6 bases remained unmatched. CDR3 length equals 14 residues. Germline-derived CDR1 and CDR2 are SGHRS and YFSETQ. CDR3: CASSFEGARDTQYF. The CDR3 bases are TGCGCCAGCAGCTTTGAGGGGGCCCGGGATACGCAGTATTTT.

This CDR3 reads CASTSSGTQYF. The CDR3 nucleotides read TGTGCCAGCACTAGTTCCGGTACGCAGTATTTT. This rearrangement joins TRBV12-1 to TRBJ2-3; the table's D call, TRBD2, was not checked against the DNA. TRBV12-1 is annotated as a pseudogene. This CDR3 region has 11 residues.

This chain's CDR3 is CASIGQTLGNTIYF. In DNA, the CDR3 is TGCGCCAGCATAGGGCAGACCCTCGGAAACACCATATATTTT. The V and J genes are TRBV10-1 and TRBJ1-3; D is uncertain. There are 14 residues in the CDR3. The ends were cut back, 7 bases at V and 4 bases at J, with 14 bases in the middle. Germline V gives CDR1 WNHNN, CDR2 SYGVQD (reference sequence).

This chain links TRBV4-1 with TRBJ2-3; 10 nucleotides align to TRBD2. The CDR3 is 16 amino acids. Trimming removed 6 bases from V and 1 base from J; junction bases left unmatched: 7. The germline V gene has CDR1 MGHRA and CDR2 YSYEKL. DNA for the CDR3: TGCGCCAGCAGTCCGGGGCTAGCGGGGGGCACAGATACGCAGTATTTT. Encoded protein: CASSPGLAGGTDTQYF.

V and J are TRBV7-8 and TRBJ2-1, with TRBD2 identical over 8 bases. CDR1 SGHVS and CDR2 FQNEAQ come from the germline V gene. Trimming cost V 7 bases and J 9 bases; bases outside gene matches: 11. The CDR3 length is 14 residues. The CDR3 protein is CASIPVRGGSEQFF. CDR3 DNA sequence: TGTGCCAGCATCCCCGTTCGGGGGGGGAGTGAGCAGTTCTTC.

The chain recombines TRBV11-2 with TRBJ2-3, with TRBD1 matching 9 bases. The V gene end was trimmed by 5 bases and the J gene end by 5 bases; junction bases not matched to a gene: 11. CDR1 is SGHAT and CDR2 is FQNNGV in the germline V gene. This CDR3 contains 16 residues. CDR3 in amino acids: CASSKAGTGIIDTQYF. CDR3 nucleotides: TGTGCCAGCAGCAAAGCCGGGACAGGGATTATAGATACGCAGTATTTT.

This sequence joins TRBV9 and TRBJ2-2, with TRBD1 as a possible D gene (6 bases). Germline V gene lookup returns CDR1 SGDLS and CDR2 YYNGEE. The CDR3 contains 15 residues. Trimming took 0 bases from V and 6 from J, leaving 12 bases between them. Here the CDR3 reads CASSVATGWSGELFF. The DNA for the CDR3 is TGTGCCAGCAGCGTAGCAACAGGGTGGTCCGGGGAGCTGTTTTTT.

This clone is a singleton in its sample. CDR3 bases: TGTGCCAGCAGTTTAAAAGGTCGTATGACTAGGGGGGACAATGAGCAGTTCTTC. Protein product: CASSLKGRMTRGDNEQFF. The chain uses TRBV27 and TRBJ2-1; D possibly matches TRBD1 or TRBD2 (6 bases each). Deletions cut 2 bases from V and 5 bases from J, with 22 bases between. The CDR3 extends over 18 amino acids. Germline loops: CDR1 MNHEY, CDR2 SMNVEV (reference sequence).

This chain links TRBV27 with TRBJ2-3; D call uncertain. CDR1 is MNHEY, CDR2 SMNVEV, per germline (reference sequence). V lost 10 bases and J 0 bases, leaving 11 bases between the germline ends. CDR3 length: 13 residues. The CDR3 bases are TGTGCCATCCGAGGCCTTAGCACAGATACGCAGTATTTT. Amino acids: CAIRGLSTDTQYF.

This chain connects TRBV9 to TRBJ2-2; 9 bases are shared with TRBD2. After removal of 0 bases from V and 2 bases from J, the junction contained 2 bases not matched to a gene. Germline V gene lookup returns CDR1 SGDLS and CDR2 YYNGEE. The CDR3 is made up of 16 amino acids. The CDR3 region has the DNA TGTGCCAGCAGCGTAGGGCTAGCGGGAAACACCGGGGAGCTGTTTTTT. This sequence encodes CASSVGLAGNTGELFF.

This clone was detected only once. The chain has TRBV5-4 and TRBJ1-1, with TRBD1 identical over 7 bases. Trimming at V came to 0 bases and at J to 6 bases, leaving 11 bases not matched to a gene. Germline loops: CDR1 SGHNT, CDR2 YYREEE (reference sequence). The CDR3 is 16 amino acids. CDR3 sequence reads: CASSLGRDRGWAEAFF. DNA of the CDR3: TGTGCCAGCAGCTTGGGTAGGGACAGAGGATGGGCTGAAGCTTTCTTT.

The rearrangement joins TRBV6-5 to TRBJ2-3, with 11 bases aligning to TRBD1. The V gene end was trimmed by 2 bases and the J gene end by 0 bases; junction bases not matched to a gene: 1. The CDR3 consists of 16 residues. The germline V gene has CDR1 MNHEY and CDR2 SVGAGI. The CDR3 DNA is TGTGCCAGCAGTTACGGGACAGGGGGGAGCACAGATACGCAGTATTTT. It yields the protein CASSYGTGGSTDTQYF.

The V and J genes are TRBV6-5 and TRBJ2-2, with D perhaps matching TRBD2 (7 bases). This CDR3 is 16 amino acids long. Per germline, CDR1 MNHEY and CDR2 SVGAGI. Trimming stripped 2 bases from V and 4 bases from J, with 14 bases between. CDR3 sequence: CASSYRTRGGTGELFF. The DNA for the CDR3 is TGTGCCAGCAGTTACAGGACTAGAGGGGGCACCGGGGAGCTGTTTTTT.

The genes are TRBV5-1 and TRBJ2-1, with D uncertain. The germline V gene encodes CDR1 SGHRS and CDR2 YFSETQ. The V end lost 4 bases, the J end lost 1 base, and 12 bases lay between the germline ends. The CDR3 loop spans 15 amino acids. CDR3 region: CASSQQRSSYNEQFF. The CDR3 DNA follows: TGCGCCAGCAGCCAACAGAGGTCTTCCTACAATGAGCAGTTCTTC.